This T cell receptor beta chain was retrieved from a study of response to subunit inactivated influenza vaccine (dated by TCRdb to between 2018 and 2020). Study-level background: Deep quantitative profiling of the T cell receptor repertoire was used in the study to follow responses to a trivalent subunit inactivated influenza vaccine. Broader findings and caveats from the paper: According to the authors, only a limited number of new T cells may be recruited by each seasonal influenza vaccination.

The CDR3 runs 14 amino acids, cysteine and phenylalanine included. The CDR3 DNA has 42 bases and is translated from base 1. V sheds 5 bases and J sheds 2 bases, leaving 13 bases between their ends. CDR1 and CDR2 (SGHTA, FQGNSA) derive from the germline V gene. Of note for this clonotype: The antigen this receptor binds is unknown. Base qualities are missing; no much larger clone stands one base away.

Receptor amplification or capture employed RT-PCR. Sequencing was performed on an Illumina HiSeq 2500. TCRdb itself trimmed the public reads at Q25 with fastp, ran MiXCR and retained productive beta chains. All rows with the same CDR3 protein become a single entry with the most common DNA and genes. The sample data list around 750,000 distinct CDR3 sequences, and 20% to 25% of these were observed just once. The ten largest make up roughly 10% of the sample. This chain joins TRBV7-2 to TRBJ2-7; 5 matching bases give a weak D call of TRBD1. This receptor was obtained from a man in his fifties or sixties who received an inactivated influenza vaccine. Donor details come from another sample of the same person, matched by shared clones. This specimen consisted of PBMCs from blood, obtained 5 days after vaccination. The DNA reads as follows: TGTGCCAGCAGCCGCTCGGACATTGCCTACGAGCAGTACTTC. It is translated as CASSRSDIAYEQYF.